This record covers a single TCR beta chain. The table lists this clonotype with many counts. The specificity of this receptor is unknown. Base-call qualities are not available, and no considerably larger clone is one nucleotide away. Set within a cohort of healthcare workers in London, UK, this nested case-control study involved weekly PCR testing of nasopharyngeal swabs along with blood sampling. Between 23 and 31 March 2020, the week of the UK lockdown, healthcare workers were enrolled and then followed up weekly for as long as 16 weeks. The library was generated by 5' RACE. TCRdb shows the sequencer as NextSeq 500. To correct for sequencing error and PCR bias, the TCR library protocol tagged individual cDNA molecules with unique molecular identifiers. Both TCR alpha and beta chains were sequenced, and tight co-correlation was observed between alpha and beta sequence abundances in each sample. The published analysis was carried out like this. Decombinator V4 was used to perform V gene, J gene and CDR3 annotation of TCR sequences. TCRs were defined as expanded if a significant change between any two time points was detected under a Poisson model with p below 0.0001. TCR abundances were normalised to the total number of TCRs sequenced per sample and expressed as counts per million. TRAV1-2 paired with TRAJ12, TRAJ20 or TRAJ33 defined MAIT TCRs, while TRAV10 paired with TRAJ18 defined iNKT TCRs. VDJdb, accessed 1 November 2021, was searched for CMV, EBV and SARS-CoV-2 annotated TCRs, excluding TCRs annotated for multiple antigens. TCRdb reworked the public reads: Q25 trimming with fastp, MiXCR clone assembly, productive beta chains retained. Every distinct CDR3 protein forms one entry, paired with its most common genes and DNA. TCRdb, not the authors, supplied the V and J calls. The table for this sample lists 38,000 or so distinct CDR3 sequences; 3.5% to 5% of them were counted only once. 15% to 20% of the sample is held by the ten biggest clonotypes.

This record comes from a study of early T cells in non-severe SARS-CoV-2 infection (dated by TCRdb to the early 2020s). Concerning the study at large: Because TCR sequencing relied on bulk RNA taken from unsorted whole blood, pairing of alpha and beta chains was not possible. Study-wide conclusions, independent of this receptor: VDJdb matching was skewed toward anti-spike CD8 responses and likely underestimated virus-specific expansions, missing private and CD4 specificities.

The CDR3, from cysteine to phenylalanine, totals 14 residues. The read is trimmed to its CDR3 DNA, 42 bases read in frame from base 1. Clipping removes 5 bases from V and 4 bases from J, with 1 as the unmatched junction base count. Sequencing used whole blood. This sequence uses TRBV12-3 or TRBV12-4 and TRBJ2-5, with TRBD2 identical over 13 junction bases. The sequence was collected from an adult who was a healthcare worker with PCR-confirmed SARS-CoV-2 infection or an uninfected control (not recorded which). This receptor carries the CDR3 CASSTSGGAETQYF. Here is the DNA: TGTGCCAGCAGTACTAGCGGGGGGGCAGAGACCCAGTACTTC.